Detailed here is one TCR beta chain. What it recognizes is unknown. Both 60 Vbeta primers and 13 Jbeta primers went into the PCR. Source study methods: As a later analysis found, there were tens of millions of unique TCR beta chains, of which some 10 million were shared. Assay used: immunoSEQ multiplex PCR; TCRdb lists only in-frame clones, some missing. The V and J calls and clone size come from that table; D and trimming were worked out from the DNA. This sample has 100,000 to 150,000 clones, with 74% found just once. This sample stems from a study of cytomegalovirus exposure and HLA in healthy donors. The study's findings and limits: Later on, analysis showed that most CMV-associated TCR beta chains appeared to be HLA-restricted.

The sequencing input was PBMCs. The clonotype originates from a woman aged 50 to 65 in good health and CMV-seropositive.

CDR3 nucleotide sequence: TGTGCCAGCAGTTACGCGAACGAGCAGTACTTC. This gives the protein CASSYANEQYF. The rearrangement uses TRBV6-5 and TRBJ2-7; D is uncertain. CDR1 MNHEY and CDR2 SVGAGI come from the germline V gene. The CDR3 consists of 11 residues. V lost 2 bases to trimming and J lost 5 bases, with 4 bases between them.